These 22 T cell receptor beta chains share one sample of origin, sequenced in a study of graft-versus-host responses after intestinal transplantation. Which antigens these TCRs recognize remains unknown. Assay: immunoSEQ multiplex PCR; the TCRdb copy retains only in-frame clones and omits some. The sample holds about 39,000 clones, 93% seen once. The input for sequencing was unstimulated CD8+ T cells sorted from spleen or lymph node cells, taken before transplant. The receptors were gathered from a human donor who was the organ donor for an intestinal transplant.

V usage is TRBV7-2 and J usage is TRBJ1-2; TRBD1 might be the D (5 bases). Germline CDR1 is SGHTA and CDR2 is FQGNSA. Trimming took 4 bases from V and 5 from J, leaving 14 bases between them. This CDR3 region has 14 residues. The CDR3 reads CASSSQGQGYGYTF. CDR3 sequence (DNA): TGTGCCAGCAGCTCCCAGGGTCAGGGTTATGGCTACACCTTC.

The rearrangement joins TRBV7-6 to TRBJ2-1; TRBD2 matches 9 bases. Germline trimming cut 1 base from V and 10 bases from J; bases unmatched to any gene: 17. The CDR3 is made up of 18 amino acids. CDR1 and CDR2 from the germline V gene are SGHVS and FNYEAQ. CDR3 DNA: TGTGCCAGCAGCTTAGTGAGCACCCCGGGCCTAGCGGGATACGAGCAGTTCTTC. Its protein product is CASSLVSTPGLAGYEQFF. Complete variable domain (other parts from reference TRBV7-6 and TRBJ2-1): GAGVSQSPRYKVTKRGQDVALRCDPISGHVSLYWYRQALGQGPEFLTYFNYEAQQDKSGLPNDRFSAERPEGSISTLTIQRTEQRDSAMYRCASSLVSTPGLAGYEQFFGPGTRLTVL.

The CDR3 DNA reads TGTGCCTCCCGGGATGCGGCGATCTACGAGCAGTACTTC. Its translation: CASRDAAIYEQYF. The rearrangement uses TRBV2 and TRBJ2-7; maybe TRBD2 (5 bases). This CDR3 comprises 13 residues. V was trimmed by 11 bases and J by 3 bases, leaving 17 bases between them. Per germline, CDR1 SNHLY and CDR2 FYNNEI.

The chain couples TRBV6-5 to TRBJ2-7; the D call may be TRBD1 or TRBD2 (5 bases each). This CDR3 spans 14 amino acids. V lost 5 bases and J lost 0, with 11 bases in between. Germline CDR1 reads MNHEY; CDR2 reads SVGAGI. CDR3 DNA sequence: TGTGCCAGCAGTCCGGGACCCATCTCCTACGAGCAGTACTTC. Protein sequence: CASSPGPISYEQYF.

This chain connects TRBV4-1 to TRBJ2-2; D is unresolved. V was trimmed by 1 base and J by 1 base, leaving 4 bases between them. From germline, CDR1 is MGHRA and CDR2 YSYEKL. This CDR3 has 14 amino acids. This CDR3 is CASSQVQNTGELFF. CDR3 DNA: TGCGCCAGCAGCCAAGTACAGAACACCGGGGAGCTGTTTTTT.

J is TRBJ2-4 and V is TRBV7-9, with TRBD2 matching 7 bases. With 0 bases clipped from V and 0 bases from J, the junction kept 5 bases outside the gene matches. The CDR3 spans 17 residues. Germline CDR1 reads SEHNR; CDR2 reads FQNEAQ (reference sequence). This CDR3 reads CASSLAGRGIAKNIQYF. Written as DNA, the CDR3 is TGTGCCAGCAGCTTAGCGGGGAGGGGTATAGCCAAAAACATTCAGTACTTC.

Worth noting for this clone: This sample also contains other DNA sequences that code for the same CDR3. This rearrangement joins TRBV28 to TRBJ1-1; the D is unclear. The V and J ends lost 5 bases and 0 bases respectively, with 13 bases between them. The CDR3 is made up of 15 amino acids. The germline V gene has CDR1 MDHEN and CDR2 SYDVKM. CDR3 in DNA: TGTGCCAGCAGTCCGAGGAGAGAGGTGAACACTGAAGCTTTCTTT. This gives the protein CASSPRREVNTEAFF.

The chain uses TRBV27 and TRBJ2-7; D ambiguous. V lost 5 bases and J lost 3, with 11 bases in between. Looked up from germline, CDR1 is MNHEY and CDR2 is SMNVEV (reference sequence). This CDR3 is 13 amino acids long. The CDR3 DNA reads TGTGCCAGCAGTCGCACCCCCGTCTACGAGCAGTACTTC. Encoded protein: CASSRTPVYEQYF.

This clone was seen once. The chain combines TRBV6-4 with TRBJ2-1; TRBD2 matches 7 bases. Germline V lookup: CDR1 MRHNA, CDR2 SNTAGT. The CDR3 spans 14 residues. With 2 bases clipped from V and 3 bases from J, the junction kept 1 base outside the gene matches. CDR3 DNA sequence: TGTGCCAGCAGTGACGGCGGGAGCTACAATGAGCAGTTCTTC. This sequence encodes CASSDGGSYNEQFF.

This clone was picked up one time. The rearrangement uses TRBV28 and TRBJ1-2; possibly TRBD1 for D (5 bases). The V end lost 8 bases, the J end lost 7 bases, and 14 bases lay between the germline ends. The CDR3 is 12 residues long. The germline gives CDR1 MDHEN, CDR2 SYDVKM. The CDR3 spells CASRQGGSGYTF. The CDR3 DNA reads TGTGCCAGCCGTCAGGGTGGCTCTGGCTACACCTTC.

This clone was picked up one time. CDR3 nucleotides: TGCGCCAGCAGCCCGGACACCTCCTACGAGCAGTACTTC. Residues: CASSPDTSYEQYF. V and J are TRBV4-3 and TRBJ2-7; a weak D match, TRBD1 (5 bases). Germline-derived CDR1 and CDR2 are LGHNA and YSLEER. This CDR3 has 13 residues. The V and J ends lost 4 bases and 0 bases respectively, with 7 bases between them.

The chain links TRBV21-1 to TRBJ2-5; the D call TRBD2 from the table was never checked on the DNA. TRBV21-1 has pseudogene status. The CDR3 length is 11 residues. CDR3 residues: CASSGRETQYF. The CDR3 DNA reads as TGTGCCAGCAGCGGGAGAGAGACCCAGTACTTC.

This chain joins TRBV6-1 and TRBJ1-2; TRBD1 might be the D (6 bases). Germline V gene lookup returns CDR1 MNHNS and CDR2 SASEGT. V lost 8 bases and J 4 bases, leaving 17 bases between the germline ends. This CDR3 contains 14 residues. CDR3 sequence: CASAESGAGYGYTF. The CDR3 DNA follows: TGTGCCAGCGCCGAATCGGGGGCGGGCTATGGCTACACCTTC.

This chain joins TRBV6-4 and TRBJ2-3; 13 nucleotides match TRBD2. Germline trimming cut 5 bases from V and 2 bases from J; bases unmatched to any gene: 7. Germline V gene sequence: CDR1 MRHNA, CDR2 SNTAGT. This CDR3 region has 17 residues. The CDR3 DNA reads TGTGCCAGCAGTCAAAGGACTAGCGGGAGATCCACAGATACGCAGTATTTT. The encoded protein is CASSQRTSGRSTDTQYF.

J is TRBJ1-1 and V is TRBV10-3, with a possible D match to TRBD1 (5 bases). The CDR3 extends over 16 amino acids. Germline CDR1 is ENHRY and CDR2 is SYGVKD. V was trimmed by 1 base and J by 0 bases, leaving 12 bases between them. The CDR3 DNA reads TGTGCCATCAGTGAGTTGAAGACAGTGATGAACACTGAAGCTTTCTTT. It codes for CAISELKTVMNTEAFF.

The rearrangement uses TRBV19 and TRBJ2-1, with 10 positions matching TRBD2. Germline CDR1 is LNHDA and CDR2 is SQIVND (reference sequence). The CDR3 spans 16 residues. Trimming cost V 5 bases and J 8 bases; bases outside gene matches: 12. CDR3 protein: CASSSFWLAGVHEQFF. CDR3 bases: TGTGCCAGTAGTTCCTTTTGGCTAGCGGGAGTCCATGAGCAGTTCTTC.

The chain uses TRBV2 and TRBJ2-1, with 11 nucleotides matching TRBD2. The ends lost 6 bases at V and 12 bases at J; junction bases unmatched: 4. CDR1 and CDR2 from the germline V gene are SNHLY and FYNNEI. This CDR3 contains 12 residues. CDR3 protein: CASRGGLAGQFF. In DNA form, the CDR3 reads TGTGCCAGCAGGGGAGGACTAGCGGGGCAGTTCTTC.

V usage is TRBV4-3 and J usage is TRBJ2-7; 9 nucleotides agree with TRBD2. Per germline, CDR1 LGHNA and CDR2 YSLEER. CDR3 length equals 19 residues. J was trimmed by 2 bases and V by 0 bases; bases with no gene match: 14. The CDR3 region is CASSQDMGSSGNTAYEQYF. CDR3 in DNA: TGCGCCAGCAGCCAAGATATGGGGTCTAGCGGGAATACGGCCTACGAGCAGTACTTC.

The chain uses TRBV5-1 and TRBJ2-7; possibly TRBD1 or TRBD2 for D (6 bases each). Germline V gene sequence: CDR1 SGHRS, CDR2 YFSETQ. This CDR3 has 15 residues. V dropped 0 bases and J dropped 2 bases, with 12 bases sitting between them. The CDR3, as DNA: TGCGCCAGCAGCTTGGAGGGGGGAGGACCCTACGAGCAGTACTTC. This codes for CASSLEGGGPYEQYF.

V gene TRBV27 combines with J gene TRBJ1-1; D is unclear. This CDR3 comprises 12 residues. Germline loops: CDR1 MNHEY, CDR2 SMNVEV (reference sequence). V lost 7 bases and J lost 5, with 11 bases in between. The CDR3 region has the DNA TGTGCCAGCAAGGAGGGAGGGACTGAAGCTTTCTTT. It encodes CASKEGGTEAFF.

For the CDR3, the DNA is TGCGCCAGCAGCCAAGATCAGGGGCCGAACACCGGGGAGCTGTTTTTT. Its translation: CASSQDQGPNTGELFF. This chain joins TRBV4-3 and TRBJ2-2, with a possible D match to TRBD1 (6 bases). The V gene's germline CDR1 is LGHNA and CDR2 YSLEER. CDR3 length: 16 amino acids. Trimming removed 0 bases from V and 0 bases from J, with 8 bases in between.

V is TRBV9 and J is TRBJ2-7; TRBD2 agrees at 12 bases. The CDR3 has 14 amino acids. The germline CDR1 and CDR2 sequences are SGDLS and YYNGEE. V lost 4 bases and J lost 2; bases outside the gene matches: 1. The chain's CDR3 is CASSPSGRAYEQYF. The CDR3 nucleotides are TGTGCCAGCAGCCCTAGCGGGAGGGCCTACGAGCAGTACTTC.